Listed below are T cell receptor beta chains from one sample, sequenced in a study of blood T cell repertoires in COVID-19. Profiled with immunoSEQ multiplex PCR; TCRdb holds only in-frame clones, not every one. The data contain about 95,000 clones, roughly 90% of them seen just once; the ten biggest clones take up roughly 5%. The sequencing input was peripheral blood. All receptors derive from a man in his sixties with COVID-19, enrolled during active disease. The CDR3 runs from the conserved cysteine through the conserved F or W. A D gene is named only where the DNA matches it firmly. Size values are once, few and many counts, or a class for expanded clones, and some rows have none.

D	size	J	V	DNA	CDR3
TRBD1	few	TRBJ1-4	TRBV5-4	TGTGCCAGCAGCCTCTCAGGGGGCAATAATGGTAATGAAAAACTGTTTTTT	CASSLSGGNNGNEKLFF
TRBD1	NA	TRBJ2-5	TRBV11-2	TGTGCCAGCAGCTTAGCGATGACAGGGTATTTGGAGACCCAGTACTTC	CASSLAMTGYLETQYF
TRBD1	NA	TRBJ1-5	TRBV7-3	TGTGCCAGCAGCTTGGACAGGGTGCGGCAGCCCCAGCATTTT	CASSLDRVRQPQHF
NA	NA	TRBJ1-2	TRBV6-1	TGTGCCAGCAGTGAAGATATGAGGTACACCTTC	CASSEDMRYTF
NA	NA	TRBJ2-5	TRBV9	TGTGCCAGCAGCGTAGCCGTGCAAGAGACCCAGTACTTC	CASSVAVQETQYF
TRBD2	NA	TRBJ2-2	TRBV11-2	TGTGCCAGCAGCTCGAGCGGGAGTGACACCGGGGAGCTGTTTTTT	CASSSSGSDTGELFF
NA	NA	TRBJ2-7	TRBV24-1	TGTGCCACCAGTGACTCCAGCGGGTCCCTGACGGGACCCCAGGCGAGGCAGTACTTC	CATSDSSGSLTGPQARQYF
NA	NA	TRBJ2-3	TRBV3-1/TRBV3-2	TGTGCCAGCAGCCAAGAGGATTCGAGGGAGGAATTCACAGATACGCAGTATTTT	CASSQEDSREEFTDTQYF
TRBD2	NA	TRBJ2-7	TRBV5-1	TGCGCCAGCAGCCTAGCGGGAGGGAGGAACGAGCAGTACTTC	CASSLAGGRNEQYF
NA	NA	TRBJ2-1	TRBV18	TGTGCCAGCTCACCTCAGAACCGGGACTCCATTTACAATGAGCAGTTCTTC	CASSPQNRDSIYNEQFF
TRBD2	few	TRBJ2-1	TRBV6-5	TGTGCCAGCACCCCCGGGACTAGCAACGTTGATGAGCAGTTCTTC	CASTPGTSNVDEQFF
NA	once	TRBJ1-1	TRBV29-1	TGCAGCGGATGGACAGTGAACACTGAAGCTTTCTTT	CSGWTVNTEAFF
NA	NA	TRBJ2-7	TRBV5-6	TGTGCCAGCAGCTTGGGACAGCAACCCTACGAGCAGTACTTC	CASSLGQQPYEQYF
NA	NA	TRBJ1-1	TRBV11-3	TGTGCCAGCAGCCCCCGTCCCACTGAAGCTTTCTTT	CASSPRPTEAFF